This T cell receptor (beta chain) was captured by sequencing in a study of cytomegalovirus exposure and HLA in healthy donors. Looking at the study overall: Researchers previously reported finding roughly 120 million unique TCR beta sequences from approximately 200 million T cells.

Both 60 Vbeta primers and 13 Jbeta primers went into the PCR. TCRdb's table, derived via immunoSEQ multiplex PCR, lists solely in-frame clones and lacks some. The data show about 150,000 clones, with about 70% seen just once and less than 3.5% held by the top ten. V was pared by 0 bases and J by 2 bases, with 9 bases between. CDR3 size: 14 residues. Looked up from germline, CDR1 is GTSNPN and CDR2 is SVGIG (reference sequence). Study-wide results and limits: Later analysis indicated greater clonal expansion among HLA-associated TCR beta chains than among equally common other chains. Productive rates of about 87% or about 30% were seen for most TCR beta V segments in an earlier analysis.

In regard to this clone: Its antigen is still unknown.

The sequenced sample was PBMCs. The chain is built from TRBV30 and TRBJ2-3; D is possibly TRBD2 (6 bases). This receptor was obtained from a young man in good health and CMV-seronegative. This CDR3 reads CAWSVGGTTDTQYF. In DNA, the CDR3 is TGTGCCTGGAGTGTTGGGGGGACCACAGATACGCAGTATTTT.